The 28 T cell receptor beta chains below come from one sample, sequenced in a study of blood T cells in healthy people across ages (dated by TCRdb to between 2014 and 2017). The protocol used for the library was 5' RACE. Sequencing instrument: Illumina HiSeq 2500. A second about 7 to 11 cycle PCR used a sample-barcoded 5' primer and a J-beta primer mix. Using fastp at Q25 and MiXCR, TCRdb reprocessed the public reads and kept productive beta chains. Entries that share a CDR3 protein sequence are merged under the most common genes and DNA. The sample has more than 500,000 distinct CDR3 sequences on record, about 25% of them singletons. Approximately 3.7% of the sample rests with the top ten. These data are also associated with another study on T cells of mothers and their children.

The sequencing input was blood. The receptors here all came from a boy aged 2 to 10 in good health.

This clonotype turned up a few times. The gene calls are TRBV6-4 and TRBJ2-2; tentatively, D is TRBD1 (5 bases). Trimming pared 5 bases from V and 6 bases from J, leaving 16 bases between. Germline V CDR1 and CDR2: MRHNA, SNTAGT. The CDR3 covers 15 residues. The CDR3 protein is CASSPNDLGAGELFF. As DNA, the CDR3 is TGTGCCAGCAGTCCAAACGACCTAGGGGCCGGGGAGCTGTTTTTT.

CDR3 residues: CASSQDGILGYTQYF. The CDR3 DNA reads as TGCGCCAGCAGCCAAGATGGGATACTCGGGTATACGCAGTATTTT. J is TRBJ2-3 and V is TRBV4-3; D gene unclear. Germline assignment: CDR1 LGHNA and CDR2 YSLEER. V was trimmed by 0 bases and J by 7 bases, leaving 14 bases between them. The CDR3 length is 15 residues.

This CDR3 reads CASSGSLGGYTF. CDR3 nucleotides: TGTGCCAGTTCCGGGAGCCTGGGTGGCTACACCTTC. V usage is TRBV19 and J usage is TRBJ1-2, with D uncertain. Per the germline V gene, CDR1 is LNHDA and CDR2 is SQIVND (reference sequence). V was cut by 8 bases and J by 7 bases, with 14 bases left in between. This CDR3 spans 12 amino acids.

This clonotype has just a few counts. This chain connects TRBV3-1 to TRBJ1-6; D gene uncertain. This CDR3 is 13 amino acids long. Trimming took 2 bases from V and 7 from J, leaving 6 bases between them. Per the germline V gene, CDR1 is LGHDT and CDR2 is YNNKEL (reference sequence). The CDR3 reads CASSQTGNSPLHF. For the CDR3, the DNA is TGTGCCAGCAGCCAAACGGGGAATTCACCCCTCCACTTT.

The chain uses TRBV6-1 and TRBJ2-7; 7 nucleotides agree with TRBD2. The J call may be faulty, since TRBJ2-1 better matches the DNA end. In germline, CDR1 is MNHNS, CDR2 SASEGT. The CDR3 has 18 residues. The CDR3 reads CASSFRRYLAEPYNEQFF. The CDR3 region has the DNA TGTGCCAGCAGCTTTAGAAGGTACCTAGCGGAGCCTTACAATGAGCAGTTCTTC.

The rearrangement links TRBV2 to TRBJ2-5; the D gene is possibly TRBD2 (6 bases). Germline values: CDR1 SNHLY, CDR2 FYNNEI. CDR3 size: 13 residues. The V end was cut by 7 bases, the J end by 5 bases, with 14 bases between. The CDR3 DNA reads TGTGCCAGCACCCAGGGACTCCGGGAGACCCAGTACTTC. This encodes CASTQGLRETQYF. The full variable domain, completed using reference TRBV2 and TRBJ2-5, is EPEVTQTPSHQVTQMGQEVILRCVPISNHLYFYWYRQILGQKVEFLVSFYNNEISEKSEIFDDQFSVERPDGSNFTLKIRSTKLEDSAMYFCASTQGLRETQYFGPGTRLLVL.

Only a few counts were recorded for this clonotype. The rearrangement links TRBV2 to TRBJ2-5; maybe TRBD1 (5 bases). The germline V and J ends were trimmed by 7 bases and 0 bases, with 9 bases remaining between them. Germline CDR1 and CDR2: SNHLY and FYNNEI. The CDR3 is 13 amino acids. CDR3 nucleotide sequence: TGTGCCAGCAAGGACATCTACCAAGAGACCCAGTACTTC. Translating it yields CASKDIYQETQYF.

This clonotype appeared a few times. The chain couples TRBV7-2 to TRBJ2-7, with 8 nucleotides matching TRBD1. Per the germline V gene, CDR1 is SGHTA and CDR2 is FQGNSA. The CDR3 loop spans 15 amino acids. V lost 5 bases to trimming and J lost 4 bases; unmatched junction nucleotides: 10. The CDR3 DNA follows: TGTGCCAGCAGCCAGGGGGCGGGGACTGTGTACGAGCAGTACTTC. Its translation is CASSQGAGTVYEQYF.

J is TRBJ1-4 and V is TRBV14; D is possibly TRBD1 (5 bases). Trimming shortened V by 5 bases and J by 6 bases, and 13 bases separated the two germline ends. Germline V gene lookup returns CDR1 SGHDN and CDR2 FVKESK. The CDR3 is 14 amino acids. CDR3 in amino acids: CASSWGGLDEKLFF. CDR3 sequence (DNA): TGTGCCAGCAGCTGGGGGGGACTGGATGAAAAACTGTTTTTT.

This clonotype was observed a handful of times. The J gene is TRBJ2-1, the V gene TRBV29-1; no firm D call. Between the trimmed V and J ends, which lost 7 bases and 4 bases, there was a span of 8 bases. Germline assignment: CDR1 SQVTM and CDR2 ANQGSEA. This CDR3 is 11 amino acids long. The DNA of the CDR3 is TGCAGCGGGAGAGAGTACAATGAGCAGTTCTTC. This gives the protein CSGREYNEQFF.

A few counts support this clonotype. J is TRBJ2-3 and V is TRBV20-1; D not resolved. The CDR3 sequence is 13 residues long. CDR1 DFQATT and CDR2 SNEGSKA come from the germline V gene (reference sequence). V dropped 1 base and J dropped 2 bases, with 7 bases sitting between them. DNA of the CDR3: TGCAGTGCTAGAGGACCCCTCACAGATACGCAGTATTTT. Amino acids: CSARGPLTDTQYF.

This clonotype has at least ten counts. The chain uses TRBV7-2 and TRBJ1-6; a weak D match, TRBD1 (6 bases). The ends were cut back, 2 bases at V and 10 bases at J, with 15 bases in the middle. Germline V gene data show CDR1 as SGHTA and CDR2 as FQGNSA. The CDR3 runs to 15 residues. In DNA, the CDR3 is TGTGCCAGCAGCTTAAGGGCAGGGGACGGGTCACCCCTCCACTTT. Its translation: CASSLRAGDGSPLHF.

This clonotype was seen more than once but under ten times. The gene calls are TRBV7-8 and TRBJ2-5, with D uncertain. The J call is doubtful: the DNA matches TRBJ2-1 better. The CDR3 spans 16 residues. CDR1 is SGHVS, CDR2 FQNEAQ, per germline. DNA of the CDR3: TGTGCCAGCAGCTTGGGCAGGACCCGGAATTACAATGAGCAGTTCTTC. Translated: CASSLGRTRNYNEQFF.

The chain recombines TRBV29-1 with TRBJ2-5; 7 nucleotides agree with TRBD2. The CDR3 is made up of 12 amino acids. Germline-derived CDR1 and CDR2 are SQVTM and ANQGSEA. J lost 3 bases, V lost 6 bases, and 4 bases had no gene match. CDR3 amino acids: CSVAGYKETQYF. Written as DNA, the CDR3 is TGCAGCGTAGCGGGGTACAAAGAGACCCAGTACTTC. The entire variable domain, with the rest obtained from reference TRBV29-1 and TRBJ2-5, is as follows: SAVISQKPSRDICQRGTSLTIQCQVDSQVTMMFWYRQQPGQSLTLIATANQGSEATYESGFVIDKFPISRPNLTFSTLTVSNMSPEDSSIYLCSVAGYKETQYFGPGTRLLVL.

The table lists this clonotype with a few counts. The rearrangement links TRBV2 to TRBJ1-2, with 8 bases aligning to TRBD1. The CDR3 contains 14 residues. Germline V gene data show CDR1 as SNHLY and CDR2 as FYNNEI. Trimming removed 6 bases from V and 3 bases from J; junction bases left unmatched: 6. The CDR3 here is CASRLQGGDYGYTF. The CDR3 DNA sequence: TGTGCCAGCAGGCTACAGGGGGGTGACTATGGCTACACCTTC.

There are many counts of this clonotype. J is TRBJ2-5 and V is TRBV27, with 14 bases matching TRBD2. This CDR3 is built from 17 residues. The germline gives CDR1 MNHEY, CDR2 SMNVEV (reference sequence). Trimming cost V 5 bases and J 2 bases; bases outside gene matches: 7. The CDR3 sequence is CASSPNGLAGGQETQYF. CDR3 DNA: TGTGCCAGCAGTCCAAATGGACTAGCGGGAGGACAAGAGACCCAGTACTTC.

The rearrangement uses TRBV3-1 and TRBJ2-2; a weak D match, TRBD2 (5 bases). The CDR3 is made up of 13 amino acids. Per the germline V gene, CDR1 is LGHDT and CDR2 is YNNKEL (reference sequence). Trimming left V 3 bases short and J 6 bases short, with 8 bases between. CDR3 nucleotide sequence: TGTGCCAGCAGCCACATACTAGCCGGGGAGCTGTTTTTT. Its protein product is CASSHILAGELFF. The variable domain in full, completed from reference TRBV3-1 and TRBJ2-2, reads DTAVSQTPKYLVTQMGNDKSIKCEQNLGHDTMYWYKQDSKKFLKIMFSYNNKELIINETVPNRFSPKSPDKAHLNLHINSLELGDSAVYFCASSHILAGELFFGEGSRLTVL.

This chain uses TRBV5-1 with TRBJ2-1; 10 nucleotides align to TRBD2. The CDR3 length is 16 residues. V trimming: 1 base; J trimming: 8 bases; junction bases outside the gene matches: 9. Germline loops: CDR1 SGHRS, CDR2 YFSETQ. As DNA, the CDR3 is TGCGCCAGCAGCTTGAGTTCTAGCGGGAGAAGCTATGAGCAGTTCTTC. Protein: CASSLSSSGRSYEQFF.

Details on this clonotype: Germline is not matched at one junction end, which may reflect a read error. This chain joins TRBV19 and TRBJ1-1; 11 bases line up with TRBD1. Germline loops: CDR1 LNHDA, CDR2 SQIVND (reference sequence). The CDR3 totals 15 residues. The CDR3 DNA reads as TGTGCCAGCAGTATGGGGGACAGGGGGGTCACTGAAGCTTTCTTT. Its protein is CASSMGDRGVTEAFF.

The V gene is TRBV7-6, the J gene TRBJ2-5; the D gene is possibly TRBD2 (6 bases). Germline CDR1 and CDR2: SGHVS and FNYEAQ. CDR3 length: 18 residues. The V and J ends lost 4 bases and 4 bases respectively, with 25 bases between them. This CDR3 reads CASSSSEGLALGRETQYF. CDR3 nucleotide sequence: TGTGCCAGCAGCTCCTCCGAGGGACTCGCCCTGGGCCGAGAGACCCAGTACTTC.

The chain links TRBV20-1 to TRBJ2-3; D ambiguous. The CDR3 sequence is 14 residues long. V was cut by 1 base and J by 6 bases, with 14 bases left in between. Germline loops: CDR1 DFQATT, CDR2 SNEGSKA (reference sequence). The CDR3, as DNA: TGCAGTGCTAGAGTGGCCTCAACCACGGATACGCAGTATTTT. It yields the protein CSARVASTTDTQYF.

In its sample, this clonotype was seen a few times. The genes are TRBV4-3 and TRBJ2-4, with a tentative D call TRBD2 (7 bases). The CDR3 runs to 16 residues. Germline lookup yields CDR1 LGHNA and CDR2 YSLEER. The V and J ends lost 0 bases and 2 bases respectively, with 11 bases between them. CDR3 protein: CASSQDRRGPKNIQYF. In nucleotides, the CDR3 is TGCGCCAGCAGCCAAGATCGGCGGGGGCCCAAAAACATTCAGTACTTC.

The chain recombines TRBV7-9 with TRBJ1-1, with a possible D match to TRBD1 (6 bases). Per the germline V gene, CDR1 is SEHNR and CDR2 is FQNEAQ (reference sequence). Trimming stripped 5 bases from V and 6 bases from J, with 13 bases between. This CDR3 contains 13 residues. CDR3 sequence: CASSPLQGSEAFF. CDR3 bases: TGTGCCAGCAGCCCGTTACAGGGCTCTGAAGCTTTCTTT.

There are a few counts of this clonotype. The chain recombines TRBV6-1 with TRBJ1-2; D is ambiguous. The CDR3 length is 14 residues. The V and J ends lost 1 base and 5 bases respectively, with 11 bases between them. Germline V gives CDR1 MNHNS, CDR2 SASEGT. CDR3 residues: CASSEGVGWYGYTF. In DNA form, the CDR3 reads TGTGCCAGCAGTGAAGGGGTAGGCTGGTATGGCTACACCTTC.

This clonotype was detected a few times. The chain joins TRBV10-2 to TRBJ2-5, with 10 bases fitting TRBD2. Germline V lookup: CDR1 WSHSY, CDR2 SAAADI. The CDR3 runs 13 residues. V lost 8 bases and J lost 11; bases outside the gene matches: 11. The CDR3 bases are TGCGCCAGCTCGGCTAGCGGGAGCGGTGAGCAGTACTTC. Protein product: CASSASGSGEQYF.

This chain uses TRBV6-5 with TRBJ1-3; no clear D. Trimming left V 6 bases short and J 4 bases short, with 13 bases between. From germline, CDR1 is MNHEY and CDR2 SVGAGI. There are 14 residues in the CDR3. This CDR3 reads CASRIEGSGNTIYF. CDR3 bases: TGTGCCAGCAGAATAGAGGGCTCCGGAAACACCATATATTTT.

The rearrangement joins TRBV7-9 to TRBJ1-1; D unclear. V was cut by 6 bases and J by 2 bases, with 4 bases left in between. In germline, CDR1 is SEHNR, CDR2 FQNEAQ (reference sequence). The CDR3 consists of 11 residues. The CDR3 coding sequence is TGTGCCAGCAGGCCAAACACTGAAGCTTTCTTT. It specifies CASRPNTEAFF.

The chain carries TRBV9 and TRBJ2-7; D remains unclear. Trimming took 0 bases from V and 3 from J, leaving 10 bases between them. The CDR3 runs to 14 residues. CDR1 and CDR2 (germline): SGDLS, YYNGEE. CDR3 sequence (DNA): TGTGCCAGCAGCGTAGACGGGTCACTCTACGAGCAGTACTTC. Translated, it gives CASSVDGSLYEQYF. The whole variable domain, remainder taken from reference TRBV9 and TRBJ2-7, is DSGVTQTPKHLITATGQRVTLRCSPRSGDLSVYWYQQSLDQGLQFLIQYYNGEERAKGNILERFSAQQFPDLHSELNLSSLELGDSALYFCASSVDGSLYEQYFGPGTRLTVT.